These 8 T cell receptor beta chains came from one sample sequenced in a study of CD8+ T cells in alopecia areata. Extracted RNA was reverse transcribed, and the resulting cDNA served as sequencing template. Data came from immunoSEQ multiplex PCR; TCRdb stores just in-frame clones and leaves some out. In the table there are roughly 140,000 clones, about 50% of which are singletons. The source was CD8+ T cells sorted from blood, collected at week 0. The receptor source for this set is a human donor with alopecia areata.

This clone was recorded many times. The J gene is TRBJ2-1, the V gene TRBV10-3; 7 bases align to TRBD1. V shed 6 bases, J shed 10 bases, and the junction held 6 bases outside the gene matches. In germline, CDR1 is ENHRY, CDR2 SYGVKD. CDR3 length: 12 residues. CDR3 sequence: CAIRQGSEEQFF. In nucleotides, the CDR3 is TGTGCCATCAGACAGGGGTCGGAGGAGCAGTTCTTC.

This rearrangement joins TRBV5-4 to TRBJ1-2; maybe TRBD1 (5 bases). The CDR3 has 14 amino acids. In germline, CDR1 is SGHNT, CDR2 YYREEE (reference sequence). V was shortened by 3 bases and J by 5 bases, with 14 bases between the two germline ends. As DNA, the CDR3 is TGTGCCAGCAGCTCCTCCGGCGGGACTTATGGCTACACCTTC. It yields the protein CASSSSGGTYGYTF.

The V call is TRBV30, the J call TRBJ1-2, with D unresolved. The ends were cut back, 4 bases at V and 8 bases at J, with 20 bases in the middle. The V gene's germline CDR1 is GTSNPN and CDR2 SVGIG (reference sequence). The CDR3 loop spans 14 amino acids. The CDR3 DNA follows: TGTGCCTGGACCCCCGGTTCGGGTGTAGGAGGCTACACCTTC. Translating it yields CAWTPGSGVGGYTF. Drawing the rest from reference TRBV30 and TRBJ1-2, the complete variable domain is SQTIHQWPATLVQPVGSPLSLECTVEGTSNPNLYWYRQAAGRGLQLLFYSVGIGQISSEVPQNLSASRPQDRQFILSSKKLLLSDSGFYLCAWTPGSGVGGYTFGSGTRLTVV.

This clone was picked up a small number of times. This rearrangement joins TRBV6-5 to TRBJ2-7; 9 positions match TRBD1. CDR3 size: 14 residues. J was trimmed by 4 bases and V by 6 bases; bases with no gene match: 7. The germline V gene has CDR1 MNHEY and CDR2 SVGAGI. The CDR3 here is CASSRWDREYEQYF. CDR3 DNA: TGTGCCAGCAGCCGCTGGGACAGGGAATACGAGCAGTACTTC.

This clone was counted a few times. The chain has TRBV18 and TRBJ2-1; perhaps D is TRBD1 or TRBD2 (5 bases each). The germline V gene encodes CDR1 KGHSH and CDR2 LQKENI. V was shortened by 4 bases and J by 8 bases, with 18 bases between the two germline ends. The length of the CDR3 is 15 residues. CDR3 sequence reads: CASSHSTAGDDEQFF. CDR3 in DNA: TGTGCCAGCTCACACTCCACGGCCGGGGACGATGAGCAGTTCTTC.

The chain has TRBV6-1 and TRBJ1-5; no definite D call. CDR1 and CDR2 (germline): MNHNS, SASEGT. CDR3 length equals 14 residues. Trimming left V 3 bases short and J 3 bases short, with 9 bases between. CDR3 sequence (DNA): TGTGCCAGCAGTGAGAGTCGGTACAATCAGCCCCAGCATTTT. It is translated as CASSESRYNQPQHF.

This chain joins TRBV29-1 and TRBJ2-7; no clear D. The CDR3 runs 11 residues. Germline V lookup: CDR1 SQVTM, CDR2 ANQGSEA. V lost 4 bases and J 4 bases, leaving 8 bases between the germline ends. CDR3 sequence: CSVVGFYEQYF. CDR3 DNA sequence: TGCAGCGTTGTAGGGTTTTACGAGCAGTACTTC.

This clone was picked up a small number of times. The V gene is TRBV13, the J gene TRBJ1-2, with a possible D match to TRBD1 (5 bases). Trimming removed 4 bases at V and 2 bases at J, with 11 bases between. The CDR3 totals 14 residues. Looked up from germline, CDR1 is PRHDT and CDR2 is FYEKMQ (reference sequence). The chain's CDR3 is CASSYDRGNYGYTF. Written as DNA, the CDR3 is TGTGCCAGCAGCTACGACCGGGGGAACTATGGCTACACCTTC.